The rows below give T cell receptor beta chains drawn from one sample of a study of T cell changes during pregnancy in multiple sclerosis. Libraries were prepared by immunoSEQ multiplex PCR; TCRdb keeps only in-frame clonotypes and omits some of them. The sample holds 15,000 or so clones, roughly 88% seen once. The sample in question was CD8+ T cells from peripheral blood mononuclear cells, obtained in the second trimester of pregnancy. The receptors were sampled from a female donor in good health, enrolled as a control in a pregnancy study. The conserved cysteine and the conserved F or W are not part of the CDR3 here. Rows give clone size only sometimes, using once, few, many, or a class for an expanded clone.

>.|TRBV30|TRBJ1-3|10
AWSPTGNTIY
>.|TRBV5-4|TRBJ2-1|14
ASSPRTSGEYNEQF
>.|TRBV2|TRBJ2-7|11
ASSEARGYEQY
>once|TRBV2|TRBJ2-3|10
ALRGGADTQY
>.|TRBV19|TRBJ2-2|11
ASSLREGGELF
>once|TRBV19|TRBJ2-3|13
ASKIWDSYTDTQY
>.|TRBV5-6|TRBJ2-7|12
ASSGGTDPYEQY
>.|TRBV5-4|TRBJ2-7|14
ASSGYSGVSSYEQY
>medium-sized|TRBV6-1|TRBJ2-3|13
ASTKLAGGTDTQY
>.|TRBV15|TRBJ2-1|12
ATSREESYNEQF
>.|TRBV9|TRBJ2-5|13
ASSVTGSGQETQY
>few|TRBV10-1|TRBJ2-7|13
ASSEGTGHSYEQY
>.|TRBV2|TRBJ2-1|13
ASSGASAGYNEQF
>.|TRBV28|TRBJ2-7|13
ASSLMSSGVYEQY
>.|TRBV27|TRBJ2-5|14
ASSLSYYLTDETQY
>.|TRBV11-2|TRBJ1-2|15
ASSLGTGGVLSYGYT
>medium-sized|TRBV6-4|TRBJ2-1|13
ASSDGGGAGNEQF
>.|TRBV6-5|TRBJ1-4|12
ASSYSLLREKLF
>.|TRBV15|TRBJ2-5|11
ATCRGGEETQY
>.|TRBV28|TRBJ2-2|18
ASSPTDGASTGGAIGELF
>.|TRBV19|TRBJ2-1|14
ASSIAPYLLRNEQF
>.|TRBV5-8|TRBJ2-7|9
ASSPAYEQY
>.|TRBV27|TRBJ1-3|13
ASSSDSSFGNTIY
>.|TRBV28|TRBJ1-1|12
ASSSLVGNTEAF
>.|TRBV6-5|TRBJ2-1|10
ASRSANNEQF
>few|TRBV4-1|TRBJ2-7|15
ASSQVWGVALHYEQY
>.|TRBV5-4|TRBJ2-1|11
ASSLALAQEQF
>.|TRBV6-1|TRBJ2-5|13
ASSEVTGSVATQY